This paragraph covers one T cell receptor (beta chain) sequence. Its antigen remains unknown. Compared with germline, one end of the junction differs, possibly owing to a read error. Germline assignment: CDR1 KGHDR and CDR2 SFDVKD. The CDR3 consists of 19 residues. The data stem from a study of blood T cells in healthy people across ages. Study-wide findings and caveats: Older individuals had lower TCR beta diversity per million T cells (the decline was roughly linear).

PCR was performed a second time for about 7 to 12 cycles using a sample-barcoded 5' primer and a J-beta primer mix. Every cDNA was tagged by a template-switch adaptor with 12 random nucleotides. Via MiXCR, TCRdb re-called the 5' RACE reads, giving one row per CDR3 protein. Altogether about 1.1 million distinct CDR3 sequences are present, around two fifths being singletons, with the ten largest covering over 10%. This chain connects TRBV24-1 to TRBJ2-6; a weak D match, TRBD1 (6 bases). The TCR originated in a man between 18 and 35 years old in good health. Sequencing used blood. CDR3 residues: CAISDLVLQGNKGANVLTF. The CDR3 DNA is TGTGCCATCAGTGATTTGGTCCTCCAGGGGAATAAAGGGGCCAACGTCCTGACTTTC.